The 29 T cell receptor beta chains below come from one sample, sequenced in a study of OX40 agonist ivuxolimab in advanced cancers. Repertoires were generated with immunoSEQ multiplex PCR, while TCRdb's copy carries only in-frame clones and drops some. Of about 80,000 clones listed, around four fifths were seen once; the top ten hold less than 0.85%. Here the sequenced sample was CD4+ or CD8+ T cells sorted from blood, taken in a trial of the OX40 agonist ivuxolimab. The receptors derive from an adult with an advanced solid tumor such as melanoma, head and neck, liver or kidney cancer.

The rearrangement links TRBV5-1 to TRBJ2-5, with 7 bases aligning to TRBD2. Losses at the gene ends were 2 bases for V and 3 bases for J; bases not matched to a gene: 10. CDR1 is SGHRS and CDR2 is YFSETQ in the germline V gene. CDR3 length equals 16 residues. DNA of the CDR3: TGCGCCAGCAGCTTTTTGGCGGGAGAGGCTGAAGAGACCCAGTACTTC. It codes for CASSFLAGEAEETQYF. Together with reference TRBV5-1 and TRBJ2-5, the CDR3 gives the full variable domain: KAGVTQTPRYLIKTRGQQVTLSCSPISGHRSVSWYQQTPGQGLQFLFEYFSETQRNKGNFPGRFSGRQFSNSRSEMNVSTLELGDSALYLCASSFLAGEAEETQYFGPGTRLLVL.

The J gene is TRBJ2-3, the V gene TRBV7-3; the D gene is possibly TRBD1 (6 bases). CDR3 length: 13 residues. The V gene lost 5 bases and the J gene lost 6 bases, with 12 bases spanning the gap. Germline values: CDR1 SGHTA, CDR2 FQGTGA. The CDR3 DNA follows: TGTGCCAGCAGCCAAAACCAGGGGGATACGCAGTATTTT. It codes for CASSQNQGDTQYF.

This rearrangement joins TRBV5-5 to TRBJ2-2; 7 bases line up with TRBD1. Trimming at V came to 4 bases and at J to 1 base, leaving 4 bases not matched to a gene. Germline values: CDR1 SGHKS, CDR2 YYEKEE (reference sequence). The CDR3 sequence is 15 residues long. CDR3 region: CASSTGTVNTGELFF. DNA of the CDR3: TGTGCCAGCAGCACCGGGACAGTGAACACCGGGGAGCTGTTTTTT.

V is TRBV6-5 and J is TRBJ1-2, with a possible D match to TRBD1 (5 bases). The CDR3 length is 16 residues. CDR1 and CDR2 (germline): MNHEY, SVGAGI. V was trimmed by 0 bases and J by 8 bases, leaving 19 bases between them. DNA for the CDR3: TGTGCCAGCAGTTACTCGATAGCCAGGCAGGGACTCGGCTACACCTTC. Translating gives CASSYSIARQGLGYTF.

This chain joins TRBV28 and TRBJ2-3, with TRBD2 identical over 11 bases. This CDR3 region has 15 residues. The germline V gene encodes CDR1 MDHEN and CDR2 SYDVKM. After removal of 3 bases from V and 9 bases from J, the junction contained 8 bases not matched to a gene. The CDR3 DNA reads TGTGCCAGCAGTTTCGTGGCTAGCGGGGGGAAAACGCAGTATTTT. Its translation: CASSFVASGGKTQYF.

This clone is categorized as medium-sized. The chain employs TRBV7-2 and TRBJ1-2; D is unresolved. The CDR3 runs 12 residues. V was clipped by 1 base and J by 8 bases, with 8 bases between them. Looked up from germline, CDR1 is SGHTA and CDR2 is FQGNSA. CDR3 nucleotide sequence: TGTGCCAGCAGCTTAGTGGGTTGGGGCTACACCTTC. Translation gives CASSLVGWGYTF.

The chain is built from TRBV5-4 and TRBJ1-2; D may be TRBD1 (5 bases). Trimming removed 4 bases at V and 5 bases at J, with 18 bases between. This CDR3 has 15 residues. In germline, CDR1 is SGHNT, CDR2 YYREEE (reference sequence). This CDR3 reads CASSPRTSGQYGYTF. Written as DNA, the CDR3 is TGTGCCAGCAGCCCAAGGACTTCGGGGCAGTATGGCTACACCTTC.

The gene calls are TRBV28 and TRBJ1-5; TRBD1 matches at 8 bases. Per germline, CDR1 MDHEN and CDR2 SYDVKM. The CDR3 has 15 residues. The ends lost 5 bases at V and 6 bases at J; junction bases unmatched: 9. The CDR3 bases are TGTGCCAGCAGTATTCCCGGACAGGGACCTCAGCCCCAGCATTTT. Protein sequence: CASSIPGQGPQPQHF.

The chain links TRBV27 to TRBJ1-2; 7 positions match TRBD1. V lost 3 bases and J lost 0; bases outside the gene matches: 13. Germline CDR1 is MNHEY and CDR2 is SMNVEV (reference sequence). The CDR3 has 18 residues. DNA for the CDR3: TGTGCCAGCAGTTTGGGAACAGGGGTGGGCATACCTAACTATGGCTACACCTTC. Amino acids: CASSLGTGVGIPNYGYTF.

The rearrangement links TRBV7-6 to TRBJ1-1, with D maybe TRBD1 (6 bases). The germline V gene has CDR1 SGHVS and CDR2 FNYEAQ. V was trimmed by 5 bases and J by 1 base, leaving 8 bases between them. CDR3 size: 13 residues. Written as DNA, the CDR3 is TGTGCCAGCAGCCGACAGGAGAACACTGAAGCTTTCTTT. Encoded protein: CASSRQENTEAFF.

The J gene is TRBJ2-7, the V gene TRBV10-1; 9 positions agree with TRBD1. This CDR3 spans 15 amino acids. The germline CDR1 and CDR2 sequences are WNHNN and SYGVQD (reference sequence). J was trimmed by 4 bases and V by 4 bases; bases with no gene match: 8. The CDR3 DNA is TGCGCCAGCAGTGGTGGGGACAGGGCTCATTACGAGCAGTACTTC. It specifies CASSGGDRAHYEQYF.

CDR3 protein: CASSSTGTYEQFF. CDR3 nucleotides: TGTGCCAGCAGTTCGACAGGGACCTATGAGCAGTTCTTC. This sequence joins TRBV6-6 and TRBJ2-1; 7 bases fit TRBD1. Trimming cost V 4 bases and J 8 bases; bases outside gene matches: 5. The CDR3 loop spans 13 amino acids. Germline V gene data show CDR1 as MNHNY and CDR2 as SVGAGI (reference sequence).

CDR3 amino acids: CASSLDSTYNYGYTF. CDR3 bases: TGTGCCAGCAGCTTAGATTCGACATATAACTATGGCTACACCTTC. The gene calls are TRBV11-1 and TRBJ1-2; D remains ambiguous. The germline V gene has CDR1 SGHAT and CDR2 FQDESV (reference sequence). This CDR3 is 15 amino acids long. V was shortened by 1 base and J by 1 base, with 10 bases between the two germline ends.

The genes are TRBV30 and TRBJ2-7; D not resolved. CDR1 GTSNPN and CDR2 SVGIG come from the germline V gene (reference sequence). With 2 bases removed from V and 0 bases from J, the gap between germline ends came to 5 bases. The CDR3 covers 12 residues. In nucleotides, the CDR3 is TGTGCCTGGAGTTCCCCCTCCTACGAGCAGTACTTC. This codes for CAWSSPSYEQYF.

This clone was picked up a small number of times. This rearrangement joins TRBV7-9 to TRBJ1-2; a possible D gene is TRBD1 (5 bases). The CDR3 spans 16 residues. V was cut by 5 bases and J by 1 base, with 17 bases left in between. Germline assignment: CDR1 SEHNR and CDR2 FQNEAQ (reference sequence). The DNA for the CDR3 is TGTGCCAGCAGCCCATCGACAGTCTATCTTAACTATGGCTACACCTTC. Translated: CASSPSTVYLNYGYTF.

V gene TRBV28 combines with J gene TRBJ1-6; possibly TRBD1 for D (6 bases). This CDR3 spans 17 amino acids. V lost 5 bases, J lost 0 bases, and 14 bases lay in between. CDR1 MDHEN and CDR2 SYDVKM come from the germline V gene. CDR3 sequence: CASSDSSRGSYNSPLHF. The CDR3 nucleotides are TGTGCCAGCAGTGATTCGAGCAGGGGCTCCTATAATTCACCCCTCCACTTT. Based on the CDR3 plus reference TRBV28 and TRBJ1-6, the full variable domain is DVKVTQSSRYLVKRTGEKVFLECVQDMDHENMFWYRQDPGLGLRLIYFSYDVKMKEKGDIPEGYSVSREKKERFSLILESASTNQTSMYLCASSDSSRGSYNSPLHFGNGTRLTVT.

This chain links TRBV29-1 with TRBJ2-5; D gene ambiguous. Trimming cost V 6 bases and J 2 bases, with 4 bases left between them. Germline loops: CDR1 SQVTM, CDR2 ANQGSEA. This CDR3 region has 10 residues. This CDR3 is CSVAQETQYF. The CDR3 bases are TGCAGCGTAGCGCAAGAGACCCAGTACTTC.

The chain has TRBV5-3 and TRBJ1-1; D gene ambiguous. TRBV5-3 counts as an open reading frame of uncertain function. V lost 5 bases and J lost 2, with 16 bases in between. The CDR3 is 15 residues long. CDR3 nucleotides: TGTGCCAGAAGATTGAGCGCTACGATAAACACTGAAGCTTTCTTT. Protein: CARRLSATINTEAFF.

The chain has TRBV5-1 and TRBJ1-1; D perhaps matches TRBD1 (6 bases). The V end lost 0 bases, the J end lost 6 bases, and 12 bases lay between the germline ends. The CDR3 is made up of 14 amino acids. The germline V gene has CDR1 SGHRS and CDR2 YFSETQ. The CDR3 nucleotides read TGCGCCAGCAGCTTGGGAGGGGGAGGCGCTGAAGCTTTCTTT. It translates to CASSLGGGGAEAFF.

The rearrangement links TRBV5-4 to TRBJ2-5; D might be TRBD2 (5 bases). The V end was cut by 1 base, the J end by 2 bases, with 12 bases between. The germline V gene has CDR1 SGHNT and CDR2 YYREEE (reference sequence). The CDR3 sequence is 15 residues long. CDR3 nucleotide sequence: TGTGCCAGCAGCTTGTTTGGCAGCGGACAAGAGACCCAGTACTTC. This translates into CASSLFGSGQETQYF. Full variable domain (missing parts from reference TRBV5-4 and TRBJ2-5): ETGVTQSPTHLIKTRGQQVTLRCSSQSGHNTVSWYQQALGQGPQFIFQYYREEENGRGNFPPRFSGLQFPNYSSELNVNALELDDSALYLCASSLFGSGQETQYFGPGTRLLVL.

CDR3 DNA sequence: TGTGCCAGCAGCTTGGTGGCAGAAGGAGATACGCAGTATTTT. It encodes CASSLVAEGDTQYF. The chain joins TRBV5-4 to TRBJ2-3; D gene uncertain. The germline V gene has CDR1 SGHNT and CDR2 YYREEE (reference sequence). The CDR3 covers 14 residues. Trimming removed 0 bases from V and 5 bases from J, with 10 bases in between.

This clone appeared once. The chain recombines TRBV30 with TRBJ1-3; no clear D gene. Trimming left V 2 bases short and J 0 bases short, with 14 bases between. The CDR3 totals 16 residues. From germline, CDR1 is GTSNPN and CDR2 SVGIG (reference sequence). The CDR3, as DNA: TGTGCCTGGAGTAAAAGGCAGGCGGTCTCTGGAAACACCATATATTTT. It specifies CAWSKRQAVSGNTIYF. The whole variable domain, filled in from reference TRBV30 and TRBJ1-3, reads SQTIHQWPATLVQPVGSPLSLECTVEGTSNPNLYWYRQAAGRGLQLLFYSVGIGQISSEVPQNLSASRPQDRQFILSSKKLLLSDSGFYLCAWSKRQAVSGNTIYFGEGSWLTVV.

The V call is TRBV2, the J call TRBJ2-1; 16 bases fit TRBD2. V shed 8 bases, J shed 8 bases, and the junction held 3 bases outside the gene matches. CDR1 and CDR2 from the germline V gene are SNHLY and FYNNEI. The CDR3 extends over 14 amino acids. CDR3 sequence: CASAGTSGRDEQFF. Here the CDR3 DNA reads TGTGCCAGCGCCGGGACTAGCGGGAGGGATGAGCAGTTCTTC.

V and J are TRBV6-5 and TRBJ2-7; D perhaps matches TRBD1 (6 bases). Trimming left V 2 bases short and J 6 bases short, with 14 bases between. CDR1 and CDR2 from the germline V gene are MNHEY and SVGAGI. This CDR3 comprises 14 residues. CDR3 DNA sequence: TGTGCCAGCAGTTACGCCGGAACAGGGCGCGAGCAGTACTTC. It specifies CASSYAGTGREQYF.

The rearrangement links TRBV2 to TRBJ1-6; the D gene is possibly TRBD1 (5 bases). The CDR3 extends over 15 amino acids. Germline CDR1 is SNHLY and CDR2 is FYNNEI. Trimming cost V 8 bases and J 7 bases, with 18 bases left between them. Here the CDR3 reads CASGRDGSSNSPLHF. CDR3 sequence (DNA): TGTGCCAGCGGACGGGACGGCAGCTCGAATTCACCCCTCCACTTT.

This chain uses TRBV6-1 with TRBJ1-3; 7 bases line up with TRBD1. V shed 9 bases and J 4 bases; nucleotides not matched to a gene: 12. CDR1 and CDR2 from the germline V gene are MNHNS and SASEGT. The CDR3 contains 15 residues. The DNA for the CDR3 is TGTGCCAGTACTCATCAGGGGGGATTAGGAAACACCATATATTTT. Amino acids: CASTHQGGLGNTIYF.

This chain uses TRBV4-2 with TRBJ2-7, with 12 bases matching TRBD2. This CDR3 contains 17 residues. CDR1 LGHNA and CDR2 YNFKEQ come from the germline V gene. Germline trimming cut 1 base from V and 2 bases from J; bases unmatched to any gene: 6. The CDR3 region is CASSQGASGGAPYEQYF. Written as DNA, the CDR3 is TGTGCCAGCAGCCAAGGGGCTAGCGGGGGGGCTCCCTACGAGCAGTACTTC.

This chain joins TRBV10-3 and TRBJ2-6; D might be TRBD1 (6 bases). Germline CDR1 reads ENHRY; CDR2 reads SYGVKD. The CDR3 is made up of 17 amino acids. Trimming removed 6 bases at V and 4 bases at J, with 19 bases between. The CDR3 bases are TGTGCCATCAGCAAAGACAGGAGCTTGGCCGGGGCCAACGTCCTGACTTTC. This sequence encodes CAISKDRSLAGANVLTF.

The chain carries TRBV2 and TRBJ2-1; TRBD1 matches at 10 bases. Germline V CDR1 and CDR2: SNHLY, FYNNEI. The length of the CDR3 is 15 residues. Trimming removed 5 bases from V and 9 bases from J; junction bases left unmatched: 10. The CDR3 is CASSRPGTGAGEQFF. The CDR3 DNA follows: TGTGCCAGCAGTCGTCCCGGGACAGGGGCGGGTGAGCAGTTCTTC.